This TCR beta chain was identified during a study of T cells in tumors after PD-1 blockade. TCRdb's table, derived via immunoSEQ multiplex PCR, lists solely in-frame clones and lacks some. The sample contains around 13,000 clones, 63% of which appear only once. CDR3 length equals 15 residues. The V gene's germline CDR1 is MDHEN and CDR2 SYDVKM. Unmatched junction bases numbered 5, after V lost 1 base and J lost 3 bases. This sequence originates from a human donor with cutaneous squamous cell carcinoma. The V call is TRBV28, the J call TRBJ2-7; 8 nucleotides agree with TRBD2. The material sequenced was tumor tissue, taken before anti-PD-1 treatment. CDR3 region: CASSLLLGRGYEQYF. The DNA for the CDR3 is TGTGCCAGCAGTTTATTGCTCGGGAGGGGCTACGAGCAGTACTTC.